The rows below give T cell receptor beta chains drawn from one sample of a study of OX40 agonist ivuxolimab in advanced cancers. Sequenced by immunoSEQ multiplex PCR; TCRdb stores in-frame clones only, minus some. The repertoire holds about 62,000 clones, with 85% as singletons. Sequences were derived from CD4+ or CD8+ T cells sorted from blood, sampled in a trial of the OX40 agonist ivuxolimab. These receptors were collected from an adult with an advanced solid tumor such as melanoma, head and neck, liver or kidney cancer. CDR3s include the opening cysteine and the closing phenylalanine or tryptophan. Fields, in order: V gene, D gene, clone size, J gene, CDR3 DNA, CDR3 protein. The D gene is left open where the match is weak. Part of the rows lack a size; the others show once, few, many or a class for expanded clones.

v_call: TRBV4-1; d_call: TRBD1; clone_size: .; j_call: TRBJ2-7; cdr3_nt: TGCGCCAGCAGTTTCGGACAGGGGCCAGAGTACGAGCAGTACTTC; cdr3_aa: CASSFGQGPEYEQYF
v_call: TRBV6-4; d_call: TRBD2; clone_size: .; j_call: TRBJ2-2; cdr3_nt: TGTGCCAGCAGTGACACCGCTCGTTTAGCGGGAGCGAACACCGGGGAGCTGTTTTTT; cdr3_aa: CASSDTARLAGANTGELFF
v_call: TRBV10-3; d_call: .; clone_size: .; j_call: TRBJ2-1; cdr3_nt: TGTGCCATCAGTACGGGACCCAAAAGGAATGAGCAGTTCTTC; cdr3_aa: CAISTGPKRNEQFF
v_call: TRBV7-9; d_call: .; clone_size: few; j_call: TRBJ1-5; cdr3_nt: TGTGCCAGCAGCTTCAACATACAATCATCGCCCCAGCATTTT; cdr3_aa: CASSFNIQSSPQHF
v_call: TRBV7-9; d_call: .; clone_size: .; j_call: TRBJ2-5; cdr3_nt: TGTGCCAGCAGCTTAGCCCGAGAAGAGACCCAGTACTTC; cdr3_aa: CASSLAREETQYF
v_call: TRBV9; d_call: TRBD2; clone_size: .; j_call: TRBJ2-3; cdr3_nt: TGTGCCAGCAGCCCTGGACTAGGGCCGCTTGATACGCAGTATTTT; cdr3_aa: CASSPGLGPLDTQYF
v_call: TRBV5-4; d_call: .; clone_size: .; j_call: TRBJ2-3; cdr3_nt: TGTGCCAGCAGCCCCGGGACCTCGGGGACAGATACGCAGTATTTT; cdr3_aa: CASSPGTSGTDTQYF
v_call: TRBV23-1; d_call: TRBD1; clone_size: few; j_call: TRBJ2-2; cdr3_nt: TGCGCCAGCAGTCAGAGACAGGGTACCCGGGAGCTGTTTTTT; cdr3_aa: CASSQRQGTRELFF
v_call: TRBV7-3; d_call: .; clone_size: .; j_call: TRBJ1-6; cdr3_nt: TGTGCCAGCAGCTTAAACCCAGGGCCGAATTCACCCCTCCACTTT; cdr3_aa: CASSLNPGPNSPLHF
v_call: TRBV5-1; d_call: .; clone_size: .; j_call: TRBJ1-2; cdr3_nt: TGCGCCAGCAGCTTGCCGGGCACGGGGAACTATGGCTACACCTTC; cdr3_aa: CASSLPGTGNYGYTF
v_call: TRBV10-2; d_call: .; clone_size: few; j_call: TRBJ1-6; cdr3_nt: TGCGCCAGCAAACCGTTCAGGGAAGGTTCACCCCTCCACTTT; cdr3_aa: CASKPFREGSPLHF
v_call: TRBV19; d_call: .; clone_size: .; j_call: TRBJ1-3; cdr3_nt: TGTGCCAGTAGGACGAGCGCGGGGGTTGGAAACACCATATATTTT; cdr3_aa: CASRTSAGVGNTIYF
v_call: TRBV28; d_call: TRBD1; clone_size: few; j_call: TRBJ2-2; cdr3_nt: TGTGCCAGCAGGCGACCGGGACAGGTGAACACCGGGGAGCTGTTTTTT; cdr3_aa: CASRRPGQVNTGELFF
v_call: TRBV5-6; d_call: .; clone_size: .; j_call: TRBJ1-4; cdr3_nt: TGTGCCAGCAGCTCACCCCTAGGGGCTGAAAAACTGTTTTTT; cdr3_aa: CASSSPLGAEKLFF
v_call: TRBV7-9; d_call: .; clone_size: .; j_call: TRBJ1-2; cdr3_nt: TGTGCCAGCAGCTTAGTGCGGAAGGGCTACACCTTC; cdr3_aa: CASSLVRKGYTF